What follows describes a single T cell receptor (beta chain). This record belongs to a study of regulatory T cells. The CDR3 length is 15 residues. The V and J ends lost 5 bases and 6 bases respectively, with 18 bases between them. CDR1 and CDR2 (germline): MNHEY, SVGAGI. The primer mix had 52 TRBV and 13 TRBJ primers. TCRdb's copy holds only in-frame clones and misses some; the assay was immunoSEQ multiplex PCR. Here the sample spans roughly 15,000 clones, more than 85% being singletons. The TCR originated in a person aged 18 to 29 with CD3G deficiency. Source material: CD8+ T cells sorted from blood. This sequence joins TRBV6-5 and TRBJ2-3; D tentatively reads TRBD1 or TRBD2 (5 bases each). CDR3 residues: CASSQGRFDADTQYF. CDR3 nucleotides: TGTGCCAGCAGTCAGGGACGATTCGACGCGGATACGCAGTATTTT.